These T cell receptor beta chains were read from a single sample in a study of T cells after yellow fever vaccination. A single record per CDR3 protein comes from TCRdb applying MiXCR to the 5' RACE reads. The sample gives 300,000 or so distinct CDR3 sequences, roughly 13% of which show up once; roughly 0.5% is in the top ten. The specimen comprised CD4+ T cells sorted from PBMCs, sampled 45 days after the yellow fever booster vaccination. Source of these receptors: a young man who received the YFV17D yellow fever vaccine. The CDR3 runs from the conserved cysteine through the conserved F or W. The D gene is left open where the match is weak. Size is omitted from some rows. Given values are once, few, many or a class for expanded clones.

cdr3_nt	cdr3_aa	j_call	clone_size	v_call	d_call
TGTGCCAGCAGCCCCAGACAGCTAACGAACACCGGGGAGCTGTTTTTT	CASSPRQLTNTGELFF	TRBJ2-2	.	TRBV7-2	.
TGCAGCGTTGGGGGGGGTGTCAATCAGCCCCAGCATTTT	CSVGGGVNQPQHF	TRBJ1-5	.	TRBV29-1	.
TGTGCCAGCAGCCCCCAAGCGGGAGAAGAGACCCAGTACTTC	CASSPQAGEETQYF	TRBJ2-5	few	TRBV7-2	TRBD2
TGTGCCTGGAGTGTAGAGGCGGGAGGGCCCTCGGAAAACATTCAGTACTTC	CAWSVEAGGPSENIQYF	TRBJ2-4	few	TRBV30	TRBD2
TGCGCCAGCATGGACCCCCAAGGCACAGATACGCAGTATTTT	CASMDPQGTDTQYF	TRBJ2-3	.	TRBV5-1	.
TGTGCCAGCAGTGGGACAGGGGTAGCTGGTAGTACAGATACGCAGTATTTT	CASSGTGVAGSTDTQYF	TRBJ2-3	.	TRBV7-2	TRBD1
TGTGCCAGCTCACCACGTGGGACTAGCAGGAATGAGCAGTTCTTC	CASSPRGTSRNEQFF	TRBJ2-1	.	TRBV18	TRBD2
TGTGCCATCAGTGAGTGGAACACCGGGGAGCTGTTTTTT	CAISEWNTGELFF	TRBJ2-2	.	TRBV10-3	.
TGTGCCACCAGAGGACAGGAGGGTCAGCCCCAGCATTTT	CATRGQEGQPQHF	TRBJ1-5	few	TRBV24-1	TRBD1
TGTGCCAGCAGTGGGGGCAGGAACACTGAAGCTTTCTTT	CASSGGRNTEAFF	TRBJ1-1	.	TRBV2	.
TGTGCCACCAGTGATTTTAGCGGCTCGAACACCGGGGAGCTGTTTTTT	CATSDFSGSNTGELFF	TRBJ2-2	.	TRBV24-1	.
TGCAGTGCTAGAGATGGGGCGAGGTACACCTTC	CSARDGARYTF	TRBJ1-2	.	TRBV20-1	.
TGTGCCACCAGCAGAGATCTAGGAGGGAGATTAGAGACCCAGTACTTC	CATSRDLGGRLETQYF	TRBJ2-5	few	TRBV15	.
TGTGCCAGCAGCCAGACTAGCGGGAGTGGGGAGCAGTTCTTC	CASSQTSGSGEQFF	TRBJ2-1	.	TRBV3-1	TRBD2
TGTGCCAGCAGCCCCGGGGTTGGAGGGACCTCAACCTACGAGCAGTACTTC	CASSPGVGGTSTYEQYF	TRBJ2-7	.	TRBV12-3/TRBV12-4	.
TGTGCCAGCAGCTTCTACGGGACTGGGGGTAACATTCAGTACTTC	CASSFYGTGGNIQYF	TRBJ2-4	few	TRBV5-6	.
TGTGCCAGCAGTACCCAGGTGTCCACTGAAGCTTTCTTT	CASSTQVSTEAFF	TRBJ1-1	few	TRBV12-3/TRBV12-4	.
TGTGCCAGCAGCCCTAGCGGGAGAGGCGAGCAGTACTTC	CASSPSGRGEQYF	TRBJ2-7	.	TRBV7-9	TRBD2
TGTGCCAGCAGTTACGACCGGGACAGACACTTCTCCTACAATGAGCAGTTCTTC	CASSYDRDRHFSYNEQFF	TRBJ2-1	many	TRBV6-5	TRBD1
TGTGCCAGCAGCTATTACAGGGACACAGATACGCAGTATTTT	CASSYYRDTDTQYF	TRBJ2-3	few	TRBV11-1	.
TGTGCCAGCAGAGGGGCCCAAGGTTACGAGCAGTACTTC	CASRGAQGYEQYF	TRBJ2-7	.	TRBV6-1	.
TGTGCCAGCACTGGCACCGCGGGACTAAGGACCGGGGAGCTGTTTTTT	CASTGTAGLRTGELFF	TRBJ2-2	.	TRBV12-3/TRBV12-4	TRBD2
TGTGCCAGCGGGCCGACAGAAGAGACCCAGTACTTC	CASGPTEETQYF	TRBJ2-5	.	TRBV12-3/TRBV12-4	.
TGCGCCAGCAGTAAAGGGAGGGCGAACACTGAAGCTTTCTTT	CASSKGRANTEAFF	TRBJ1-1	few	TRBV4-3	.
TGCGCCAGCAGCAATAGCGCAAGCTCCTACAATGAGCAGTTCTTC	CASSNSASSYNEQFF	TRBJ2-1	.	TRBV5-1	.
TGTGCCAGCTCATTTGCCTACCTCCCAGATACGCAGTATTTT	CASSFAYLPDTQYF	TRBJ2-3	few	TRBV9	.
TGTGCCATATCAGCCCGGCCGAGTGAGACCCAGTACTTC	CAISARPSETQYF	TRBJ2-5	.	TRBV10-3	.
TGCAGTGCGTCGCCTCCAGGCACCTACAATGAGCAGTTCTTC	CSASPPGTYNEQFF	TRBJ2-1	.	TRBV20-1	.
TGTGCCAGCAGTACCAGTCGGAGTCAGTACAATGAGCAGTTCTTC	CASSTSRSQYNEQFF	TRBJ2-1	few	TRBV6-2/TRBV6-3	.
TGCGCCAGCAGCTCGGAGGGAGGGACTGGACCCCTCCACTTT	CASSSEGGTGPLHF	TRBJ1-6	.	TRBV5-1	.
TGCAGCGTTGGCCGGGACGCGAGTTACGAGCAGTACTTC	CSVGRDASYEQYF	TRBJ2-7	few	TRBV29-1	.
TGTGCCAGCAGCCAACGGGGTCGGAATCAGCCCCAGCATTTT	CASSQRGRNQPQHF	TRBJ1-5	.	TRBV3-1	.
TGCAGTGCTTCCCGCTTGGCGGGAAACACAGATACGCAGTATTTT	CSASRLAGNTDTQYF	TRBJ2-3	few	TRBV20-1	.
TGCAGTGCTAGGGGGGGGCGTGGGTTGACCCAGTACTTC	CSARGGRGLTQYF	TRBJ2-5	.	TRBV20-1	.
TGTGCCAGCTCACCACGGGACGGTAATGAAAAACTGTTTTTT	CASSPRDGNEKLFF	TRBJ1-4	.	TRBV18	.
TGCAGTGCTAGACAGGATGAGCAGTTCTTC	CSARQDEQFF	TRBJ2-1	.	TRBV20-1	.
TGTGCCAGTACAGGGATTGGCAATCAGCCCCAGCATTTT	CASTGIGNQPQHF	TRBJ1-5	few	TRBV19	.